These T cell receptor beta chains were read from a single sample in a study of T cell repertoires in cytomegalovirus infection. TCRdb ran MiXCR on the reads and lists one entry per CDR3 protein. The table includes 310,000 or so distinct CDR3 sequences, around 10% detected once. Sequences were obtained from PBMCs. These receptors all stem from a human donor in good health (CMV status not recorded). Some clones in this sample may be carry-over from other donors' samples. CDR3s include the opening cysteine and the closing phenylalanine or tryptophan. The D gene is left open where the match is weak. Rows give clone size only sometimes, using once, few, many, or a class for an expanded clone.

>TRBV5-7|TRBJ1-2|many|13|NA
TGTGCCAGCAGCCGGGGACTCTACGATGGCTACACCTTC
CASSRGLYDGYTF
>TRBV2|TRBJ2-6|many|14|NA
TGTGCCAGCAGTGTGTACTCTGGGGCCAACGTCCTGACTTTC
CASSVYSGANVLTF
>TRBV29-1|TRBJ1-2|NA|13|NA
TGCAGCGTTGTAGCCGATACATCCTATGGCTACACCTTC
CSVVADTSYGYTF
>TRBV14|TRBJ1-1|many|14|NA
TGTGCCAGCAGCCAGGGGCTCTCGAACACTGAAGCTTTCTTT
CASSQGLSNTEAFF
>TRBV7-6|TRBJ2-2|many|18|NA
TGTGCCAGCAGCCCTATAACAAAATCAGGGCCGTCCACCGGGGAGCTGTTTTTT
CASSPITKSGPSTGELFF
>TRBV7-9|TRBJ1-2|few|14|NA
TGTGCCAGCAGCCTGAACAGGGAATCCTATGGCTACACCTTC
CASSLNRESYGYTF
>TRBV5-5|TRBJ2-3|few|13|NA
TGTGCCAGCAGCCCTTTAATCTCCGATACGCAGTATTTT
CASSPLISDTQYF
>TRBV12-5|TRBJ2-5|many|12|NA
TGTGCTAGTATGTCCGGTTCCAGGGCCCAGTACTTC
CASMSGSRAQYF
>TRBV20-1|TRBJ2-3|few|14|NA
TGCAGTGCTAACGACGGACCCCGGGCAGATACGCAGTATTTT
CSANDGPRADTQYF
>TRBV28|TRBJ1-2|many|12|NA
TGTGCCAGCAGTTTAACGATGTATGGCTACACCTTC
CASSLTMYGYTF
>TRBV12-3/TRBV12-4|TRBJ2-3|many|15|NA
TGTGCCAGCAGTCTCCCCGGACTATCAAGGGATACGCAGTATTTT
CASSLPGLSRDTQYF
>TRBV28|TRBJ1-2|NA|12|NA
TGTGCCAGCAGTCAGAGGGACTATGGCTACACCTTC
CASSQRDYGYTF
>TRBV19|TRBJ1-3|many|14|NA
TGTGCCAGTAGTATTTACATCGGTGGAAACACCATATATTTT
CASSIYIGGNTIYF
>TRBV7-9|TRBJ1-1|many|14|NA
TGTGCCAGCAGCTTAGAATCCATGAACACTGAAGCTTTCTTT
CASSLESMNTEAFF
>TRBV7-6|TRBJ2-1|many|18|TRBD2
TGTGCCAGCAGCCCCCGGACCCCAACTAGCGGCCTATACAATGAGCAGTTCTTC
CASSPRTPTSGLYNEQFF
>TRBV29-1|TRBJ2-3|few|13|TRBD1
TGCAGCGCCGACAGGGGAAGAGGAGATACGCAGTATTTT
CSADRGRGDTQYF
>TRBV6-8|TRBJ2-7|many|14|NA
TGTGCCAGCAGTGATCGACATGGGGTCGTCGAGCAGTACTTC
CASSDRHGVVEQYF
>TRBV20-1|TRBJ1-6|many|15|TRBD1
TGCAGTGCTGGCGACAGGGACTCCTATAATTCACCCCTCCACTTT
CSAGDRDSYNSPLHF
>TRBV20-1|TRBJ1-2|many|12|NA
TGCAGTGCTCAGGGAAGTCAGTATGGCTACACCTTC
CSAQGSQYGYTF
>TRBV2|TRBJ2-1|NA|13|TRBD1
TGTGCCAGCCGCTTCAGGGGGCAAGATGAGCAGTTCTTC
CASRFRGQDEQFF
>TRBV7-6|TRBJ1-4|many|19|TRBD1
TGTGCCAGCAGCTTAGTCCCACCATCTGACAGGGGGCGGGAAGAAAAACTGTTTTTT
CASSLVPPSDRGREEKLFF
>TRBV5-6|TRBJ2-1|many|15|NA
TGTGCCAGCAGCTTGCCAGGGGGGCTTGACAATGAGCAGTTCTTC
CASSLPGGLDNEQFF
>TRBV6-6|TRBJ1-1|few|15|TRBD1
TGTGCCAGCAGTTACTCGACAGGGTTTGGCACTGAAGCTTTCTTT
CASSYSTGFGTEAFF
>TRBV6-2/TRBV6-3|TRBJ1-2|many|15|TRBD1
TGTGCCAGCAGACTACAGGGGCCGGTGGACTATGGCTACACCTTC
CASRLQGPVDYGYTF
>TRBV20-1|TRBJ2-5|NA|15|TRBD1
TGCAGTGCTACAACAGGGGGCGATGTTAGTGAGACCCAGTACTTC
CSATTGGDVSETQYF
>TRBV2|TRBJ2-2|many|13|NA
TGTGCCAGCACTACTAGTTTTGCCGGGGAGCTGTTTTTT
CASTTSFAGELFF
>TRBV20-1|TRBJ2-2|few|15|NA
TGCAGTGCTAGATTTTCCGGAATAAACACCGGGGAGCTGTTTTTT
CSARFSGINTGELFF
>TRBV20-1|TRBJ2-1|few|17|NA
TGCAGTGCTAGCATGCAGCCGGCGGACAAAGTGAACAATGAGCAGTTCTTC
CSASMQPADKVNNEQFF
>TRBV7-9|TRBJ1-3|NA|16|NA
TGTGCCAGCAGCCTAGACGGTTCCCACTCTGGAAACACCATATATTTT
CASSLDGSHSGNTIYF
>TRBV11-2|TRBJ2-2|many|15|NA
TGTGCCAGCTCCCGGACAAACGCGAACACCGGGGAGCTGTTTTTT
CASSRTNANTGELFF
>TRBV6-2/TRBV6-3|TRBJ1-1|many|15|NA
TGTGCCAGCAGTTACTTCGGAGTGGTGAACACTGAAGCTTTCTTT
CASSYFGVVNTEAFF
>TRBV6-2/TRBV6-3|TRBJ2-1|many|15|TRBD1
TGTGCCAGCAGTCCCCGACAGGGAACCTACAATGAGCAGTTCTTC
CASSPRQGTYNEQFF
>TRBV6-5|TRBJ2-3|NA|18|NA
TGTGCCAGCAGCCGGGCCCGGGGACGACCGCCAAGCACAGATACGCAGTATTTT
CASSRARGRPPSTDTQYF
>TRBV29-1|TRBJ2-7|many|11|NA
TGCAGCGTTGCACAGGGCTACGAGCAGTACTTC
CSVAQGYEQYF
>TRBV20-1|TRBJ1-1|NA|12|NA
TGCAGTGCAATACAGGTGGGCACTGAAGCTTTCTTT
CSAIQVGTEAFF
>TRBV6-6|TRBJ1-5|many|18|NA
TGTGCCAGCAGTTACTCGAAGGGAGGGCAGGCTAGCAATCAGCCCCAGCATTTT
CASSYSKGGQASNQPQHF
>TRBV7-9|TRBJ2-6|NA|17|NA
TGTGCCAGCAGCTTAGCCCCGAGCTCCTCTGGGGCCAACGTCCTGACTTTC
CASSLAPSSSGANVLTF
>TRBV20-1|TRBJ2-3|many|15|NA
TGCAGTGCTAGAGTCGGGGGAATCAGCACAGATACGCAGTATTTT
CSARVGGISTDTQYF
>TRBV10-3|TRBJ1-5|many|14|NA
TGTGCCATCAGTGTGGGGGACGGTCGGCAGCCCCAGCATTTT
CAISVGDGRQPQHF
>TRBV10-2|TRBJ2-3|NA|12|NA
TGCGCCAGCAGTGAAAGCACAGATACGCAGTATTTT
CASSESTDTQYF
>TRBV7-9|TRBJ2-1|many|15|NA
TGTGCCAGCAGCCCGGGACTGTCCTCCTACAATGAGCAGTTCTTC
CASSPGLSSYNEQFF
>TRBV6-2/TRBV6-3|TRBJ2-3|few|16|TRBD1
TGTGCCAGCAGTCAACTCATCGGGACAGGGGGAAGCATGCAGTATTTT
CASSQLIGTGGSMQYF
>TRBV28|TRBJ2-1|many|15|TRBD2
TGTGCCAGCAGTGGCGGGACTAGCGGCAACAATGAGCAGTTCTTC
CASSGGTSGNNEQFF
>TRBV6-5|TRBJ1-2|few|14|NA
TGTGCCAGCAGTTCCCCATCTGGGGCGGATGGCTACACCTTC
CASSSPSGADGYTF
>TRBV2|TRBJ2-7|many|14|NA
TGTGCCAGCAGTGAAAGGCAGCTAACCTACGAGCAGTACTTC
CASSERQLTYEQYF